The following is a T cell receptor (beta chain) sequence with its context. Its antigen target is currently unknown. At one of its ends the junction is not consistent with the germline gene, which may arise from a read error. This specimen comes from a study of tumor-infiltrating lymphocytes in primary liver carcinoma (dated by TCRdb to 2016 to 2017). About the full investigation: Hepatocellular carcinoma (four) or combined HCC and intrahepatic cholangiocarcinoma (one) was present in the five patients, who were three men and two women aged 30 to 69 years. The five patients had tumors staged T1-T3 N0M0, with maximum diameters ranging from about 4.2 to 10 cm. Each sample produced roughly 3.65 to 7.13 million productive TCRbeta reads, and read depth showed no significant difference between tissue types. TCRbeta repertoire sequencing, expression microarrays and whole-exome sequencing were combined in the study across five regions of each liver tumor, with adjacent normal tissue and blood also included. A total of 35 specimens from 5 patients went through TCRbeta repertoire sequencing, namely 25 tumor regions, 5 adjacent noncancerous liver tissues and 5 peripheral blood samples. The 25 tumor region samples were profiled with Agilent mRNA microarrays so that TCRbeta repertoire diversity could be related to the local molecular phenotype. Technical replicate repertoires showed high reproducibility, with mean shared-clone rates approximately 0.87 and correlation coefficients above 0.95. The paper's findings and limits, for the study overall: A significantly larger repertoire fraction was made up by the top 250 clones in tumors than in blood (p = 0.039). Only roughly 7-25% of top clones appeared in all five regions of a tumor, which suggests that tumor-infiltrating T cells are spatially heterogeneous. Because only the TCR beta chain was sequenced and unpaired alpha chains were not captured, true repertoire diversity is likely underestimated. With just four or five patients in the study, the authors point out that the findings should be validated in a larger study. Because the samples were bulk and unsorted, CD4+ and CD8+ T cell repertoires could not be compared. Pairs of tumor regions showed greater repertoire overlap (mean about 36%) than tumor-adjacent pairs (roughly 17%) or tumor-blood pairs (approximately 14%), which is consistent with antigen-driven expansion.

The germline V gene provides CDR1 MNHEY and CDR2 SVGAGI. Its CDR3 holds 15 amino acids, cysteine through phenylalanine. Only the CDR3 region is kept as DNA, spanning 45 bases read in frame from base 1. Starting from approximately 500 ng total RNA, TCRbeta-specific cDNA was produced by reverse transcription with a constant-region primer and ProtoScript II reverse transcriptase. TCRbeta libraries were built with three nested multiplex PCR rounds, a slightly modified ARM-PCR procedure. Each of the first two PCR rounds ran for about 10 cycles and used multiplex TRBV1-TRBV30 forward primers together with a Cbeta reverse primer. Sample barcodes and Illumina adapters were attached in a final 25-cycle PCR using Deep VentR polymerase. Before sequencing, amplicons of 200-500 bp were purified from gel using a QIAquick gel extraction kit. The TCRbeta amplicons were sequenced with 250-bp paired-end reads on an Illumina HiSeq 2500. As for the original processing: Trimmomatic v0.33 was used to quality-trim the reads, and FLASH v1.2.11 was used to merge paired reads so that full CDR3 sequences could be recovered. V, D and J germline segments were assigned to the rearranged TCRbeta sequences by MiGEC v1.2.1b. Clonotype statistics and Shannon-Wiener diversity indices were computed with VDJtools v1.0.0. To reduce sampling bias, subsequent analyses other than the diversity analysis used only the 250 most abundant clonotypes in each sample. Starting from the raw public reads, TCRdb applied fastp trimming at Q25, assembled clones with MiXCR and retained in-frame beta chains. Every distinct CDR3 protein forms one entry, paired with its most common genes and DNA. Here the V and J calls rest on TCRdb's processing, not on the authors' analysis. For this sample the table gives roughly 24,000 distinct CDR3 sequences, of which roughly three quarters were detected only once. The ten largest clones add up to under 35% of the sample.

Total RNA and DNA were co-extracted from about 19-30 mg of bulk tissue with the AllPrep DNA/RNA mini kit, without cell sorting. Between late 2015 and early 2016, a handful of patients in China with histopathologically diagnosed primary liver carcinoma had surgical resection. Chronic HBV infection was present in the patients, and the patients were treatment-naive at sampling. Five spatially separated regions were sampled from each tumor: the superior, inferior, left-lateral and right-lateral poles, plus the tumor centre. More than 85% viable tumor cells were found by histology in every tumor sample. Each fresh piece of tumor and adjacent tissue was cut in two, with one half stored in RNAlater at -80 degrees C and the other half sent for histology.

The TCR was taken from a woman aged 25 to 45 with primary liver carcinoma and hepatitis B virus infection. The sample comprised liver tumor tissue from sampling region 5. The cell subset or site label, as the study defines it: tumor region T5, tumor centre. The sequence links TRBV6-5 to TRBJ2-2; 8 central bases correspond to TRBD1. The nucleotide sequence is TGCGCCAGCAGCTCGCGGACAGGGTTCACCGGGGAGCTGTTTTTT. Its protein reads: CASSSRTGFTGELFF.